The TCR beta chain under discussion was sequenced for a study of shared clonotypes between healthy human individuals. 150 to 250 ng DNA, approximately 31,000 T cell genomes, went into each sorted-subset replicate PCR. Only in-frame clones appear in the TCRdb table, and some are missing; sequencing was by immunoSEQ multiplex PCR. The repertoire holds approximately 2,000,000 clones, about 93% seen once, with approximately 1.7% in the top ten. Naive CD8 populations comprised CD45RO-negative cells positively selected for CCR7, excluding terminally differentiated effector memory CD45RA+ cells. This CDR3 region has 15 residues. CDR1 LNHDA and CDR2 SQIVND come from the germline V gene (reference sequence). Trimming pared 1 base from V and 6 bases from J, leaving 13 bases between.

The sequence was collected from a man younger than 35 in good health. Some clones in this sample may be carry-over from other donors' samples. The V call is TRBV19, the J call TRBJ1-5; D gene uncertain. Sequenced: naive CD8+ T cells from PBMCs. This CDR3 reads CASSIGGGFSQPQHF. For the CDR3, the DNA is TGTGCCAGTAGTATAGGTGGAGGGTTCAGTCAGCCCCAGCATTTT.